This T cell receptor beta chain was sequenced in a study of shared clonotypes between healthy human individuals. General study points: Sharing across four donors was highest in naive CD4 (roughly 5%) and lowest in memory CD8 (approximately 0.4%).

This clone was detected only once. The antigen is unknown. Within the sample, other DNA sequences also encode this same CDR3. Sequencing was performed with immunoSEQ multiplex PCR; in TCRdb, only in-frame clones are kept and a portion is missing. The repertoire includes 2,100,000 or so clones, around 95% of them detected once, and 0.1% to 0.15% sits in the top ten. Trimming took 4 bases from V and 0 from J, leaving 11 bases between them. The CDR3 is 15 residues long. Germline CDR1 and CDR2: SGHRS and YFSETQ. The V call is TRBV5-1, the J call TRBJ1-3, with D perhaps matching TRBD1 (5 bases). This receptor was obtained from a man aged 18 to 29 in good health. Material for sequencing was naive CD4+ T cells sorted from blood. Subset defined: CD45RA+ positively selected. The CDR3 coding sequence is TGCGCCAGCAGCCTAGAGGGGAACTCTGGAAACACCATATATTTT. Translating gives CASSLEGNSGNTIYF.